A selection of T cell receptor beta chains follows, all from one sample in a study of PD-1 blockade in classical Hodgkin lymphoma. Sequencing used immunoSEQ multiplex PCR; TCRdb keeps in-frame clones, though not all of them. This table has 15,000 to 20,000 clones, 85% appearing once. Sequencing used CD4+ T cells from blood, obtained at baseline. The receptor source for this set is a human donor with classical Hodgkin lymphoma. Each CDR3 is given with its conserved first and last residue. The order of the fields is clone size, V gene, J gene, D gene, CDR3 protein, CDR3 DNA. A D gene is named only where the DNA matches it firmly. Not every row has a clone size; where given, it reads once, few, many or a size class.

>-|TRBV19|TRBJ1-1|-
CASKVRILSLANTEAFF
TGTGCCAGTAAGGTTCGTATCTTATCATTGGCGAACACTGAAGCTTTCTTT
>once|TRBV28|TRBJ2-7|-
CASTPTRGSYEQYF
TGTGCCAGCACTCCCACTAGGGGCTCCTACGAGCAGTACTTC
>-|TRBV5-4|TRBJ2-7|-
CASSPGVSISYEQYF
TGTGCCAGCAGCCCAGGGGTATCCATCTCCTACGAGCAGTACTTC
>-|TRBV6-5|TRBJ2-7|TRBD1
CASSYSIGQVYEQYF
TGTGCCAGCAGTTACTCGATAGGACAGGTCTACGAGCAGTACTTC
>-|TRBV19|TRBJ2-7|-
CASSPGRISHEQYF
TGTGCCAGTAGTCCCGGGCGAATCTCACACGAGCAGTACTTC
>-|TRBV5-1|TRBJ1-4|TRBD1
CASSQRLQGVNNEKLFF
TGCGCCAGCAGCCAGAGACTACAGGGGGTGAACAATGAAAAACTGTTTTTT
>-|TRBV27|TRBJ1-1|-
CASRTETNGNTEAFF
TGTGCCAGCAGGACGGAGACAAACGGGAACACTGAAGCTTTCTTT
>-|TRBV9|TRBJ1-6|-
CASSAQGNSPLHF
TGTGCCAGCAGCGCCCAGGGGAATTCACCCCTCCACTTT
>-|TRBV18|TRBJ2-7|TRBD2
CASSPPSLAGGYEQYF
TGTGCCAGCTCACCTCCTTCACTAGCGGGGGGCTACGAGCAGTACTTC
>-|TRBV6-6|TRBJ2-3|-
CASSLRPSTDTQYF
TGTGCCAGCAGTCTCCGACCAAGCACAGATACGCAGTATTTT
>-|TRBV7-2|TRBJ2-4|-
CASSPAKNIQYF
TGTGCCAGCAGCCCTGCCAAAAACATTCAGTACTTC
>-|TRBV2|TRBJ2-7|TRBD2
CASSEPGTSGDYEQYF
TGTGCCAGCAGTGAGCCCGGGACTAGCGGGGATTACGAGCAGTACTTC
>few|TRBV10-3|TRBJ1-1|TRBD1
CAISPTGVGTEAFF
TGTGCCATCAGTCCGACAGGGGTCGGCACTGAAGCTTTCTTT
>-|TRBV4-2|TRBJ2-3|TRBD1
CASSQGQGGTDTQYF
TGTGCCAGCAGCCAAGGACAGGGGGGCACAGATACGCAGTATTTT
>-|TRBV28|TRBJ2-2|TRBD2
CASSISGLAGSTGELFF
TGTGCCAGCAGTATCTCGGGACTAGCGGGTTCTACCGGGGAGCTGTTTTTT
>-|TRBV6-1|TRBJ1-5|-
CASRGGLINQPQHF
TGTGCCAGCAGGGGGGGGCTGATCAATCAGCCCCAGCATTTT
>-|TRBV11-3|TRBJ2-5|-
CASSPGGAQETQYF
TGTGCCAGCAGCCCGGGGGGCGCGCAAGAGACCCAGTACTTC
>-|TRBV19|TRBJ2-1|-
CASSIRGARNEQFF
TGTGCCAGTAGTATCCGGGGGGCGAGAAATGAGCAGTTCTTC
>-|TRBV6-1|TRBJ1-1|TRBD1
CASSVRTGLIVDTEAFF
TGTGCCAGCAGTGTACGGACAGGGCTGATTGTAGACACTGAAGCTTTCTTT
>-|TRBV27|TRBJ1-6|TRBD1
CASSLIQGTHYNSPLHF
TGTGCCAGCAGCCTGATACAGGGGACACATTATAATTCACCCCTCCACTTT
>-|TRBV11-3|TRBJ2-3|-
CASSKGRSSTDTQYF
TGTGCCAGCAGCAAGGGACGGTCTAGCACAGATACGCAGTATTTT
>few|TRBV7-2|TRBJ1-4|-
CASSVNREEKLFF
TGTGCCAGCAGCGTAAACAGGGAGGAAAAACTGTTTTTT
>-|TRBV29-1|TRBJ2-7|TRBD1
CSVEMGTGTYEQYF
TGCAGCGTTGAAATGGGGACAGGCACTTACGAGCAGTACTTC
>-|TRBV4-1|TRBJ2-1|TRBD1
CASSRGTGWGQNEQFF
TGCGCCAGCAGCCGGGGGACAGGGTGGGGCCAAAATGAGCAGTTCTTC
>once|TRBV7-9|TRBJ2-1|TRBD2
CASSLFGTSGEQFF
TGTGCCAGCAGCTTATTTGGGACTAGCGGGGAGCAGTTCTTC
>-|TRBV6-1|TRBJ2-7|-
CASKEGGFPYEQYF
TGTGCCAGTAAAGAAGGGGGTTTCCCCTACGAGCAGTACTTC
>once|TRBV30|TRBJ1-4|-
CAGEIGGSTNEKLFF
TGTGCCGGTGAGATTGGGGGCTCCACTAATGAAAAACTGTTTTTT
>-|TRBV12-5|TRBJ1-2|TRBD1
CASGLVIRDRLYGYTF
TGTGCTAGTGGTTTGGTAATCAGGGACAGGCTCTATGGCTACACCTTC
>-|TRBV27|TRBJ2-1|-
CASSRRGGSPNEQFF
TGTGCCAGCAGCCGACGGGGAGGTAGCCCGAATGAGCAGTTCTTC
>-|TRBV14|TRBJ2-3|-
CASSQWADLTYF
TGTGCCAGCAGCCAATGGGCAGACCTGACGTATTTT
>-|TRBV5-1|TRBJ2-7|-
CASSWATALAYEQYF
TGCGCCAGCAGCTGGGCTACAGCGCTGGCCTACGAGCAGTACTTC
>-|TRBV6-6|TRBJ2-1|TRBD2
CASSRLAGDYNEQFF
TGTGCCAGCAGCCGACTAGCGGGGGACTACAATGAGCAGTTCTTC
>-|TRBV7-3|TRBJ2-2|-
CASSLGVSGELFF
TGTGCCAGCAGCTTGGGTGTTTCCGGGGAGCTGTTTTTT
>-|TRBV7-2|TRBJ1-2|-
CASSLDIANYGYTF
TGTGCCAGCAGCTTGGATATCGCTAACTATGGCTACACCTTC
>-|TRBV6-6|TRBJ1-2|-
CASSYSVRDYGYTF
TGTGCCAGCAGTTACTCGGTACGGGACTATGGCTACACCTTC
>-|TRBV19|TRBJ2-1|TRBD1
CASSLRPPGQGVGEQFF
TGTGCCAGTAGCCTACGTCCGCCGGGACAGGGGGTGGGTGAGCAGTTCTTC
>-|TRBV29-1|TRBJ2-5|TRBD1
CSAGQGMGETQYF
TGCAGCGCTGGACAGGGTATGGGAGAGACCCAGTACTTC